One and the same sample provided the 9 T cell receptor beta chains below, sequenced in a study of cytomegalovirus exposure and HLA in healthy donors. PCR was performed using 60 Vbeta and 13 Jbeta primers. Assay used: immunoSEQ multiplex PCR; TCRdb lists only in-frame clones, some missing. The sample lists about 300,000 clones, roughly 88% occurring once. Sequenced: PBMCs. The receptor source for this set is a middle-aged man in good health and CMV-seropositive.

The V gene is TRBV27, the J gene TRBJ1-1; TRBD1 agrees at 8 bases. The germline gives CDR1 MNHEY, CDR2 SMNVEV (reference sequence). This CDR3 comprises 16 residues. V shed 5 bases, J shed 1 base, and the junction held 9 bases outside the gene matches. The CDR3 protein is CASSALIGTGNTEAFF. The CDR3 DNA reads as TGTGCCAGCAGTGCCTTGATTGGGACAGGGAACACTGAAGCTTTCTTT.

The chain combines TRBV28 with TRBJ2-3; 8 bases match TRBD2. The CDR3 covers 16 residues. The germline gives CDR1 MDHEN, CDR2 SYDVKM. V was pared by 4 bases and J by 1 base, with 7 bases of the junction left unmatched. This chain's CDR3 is CASSSRGSGGTDTQYF. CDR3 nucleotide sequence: TGTGCCAGCAGTTCCCGGGGTAGCGGGGGCACAGATACGCAGTATTTT.

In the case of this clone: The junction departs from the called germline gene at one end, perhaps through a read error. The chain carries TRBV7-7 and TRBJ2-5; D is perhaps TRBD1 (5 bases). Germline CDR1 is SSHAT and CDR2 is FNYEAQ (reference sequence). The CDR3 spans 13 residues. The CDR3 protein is CASSKTVQETQYF. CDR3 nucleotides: TGTGCTAGCAGCAAGACAGTCCAAGAGACCCAGTACTTC.

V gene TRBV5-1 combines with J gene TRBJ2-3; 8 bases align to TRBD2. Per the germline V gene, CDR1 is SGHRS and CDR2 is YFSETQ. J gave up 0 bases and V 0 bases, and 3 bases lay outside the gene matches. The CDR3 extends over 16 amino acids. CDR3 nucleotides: TGCGCCAGCAGCTTGGAACTAGCGGATAGCACAGATACGCAGTATTTT. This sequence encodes CASSLELADSTDTQYF. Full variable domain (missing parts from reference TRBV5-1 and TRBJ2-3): KAGVTQTPRYLIKTRGQQVTLSCSPISGHRSVSWYQQTPGQGLQFLFEYFSETQRNKGNFPGRFSGRQFSNSRSEMNVSTLELGDSALYLCASSLELADSTDTQYFGPGTRLTVL.

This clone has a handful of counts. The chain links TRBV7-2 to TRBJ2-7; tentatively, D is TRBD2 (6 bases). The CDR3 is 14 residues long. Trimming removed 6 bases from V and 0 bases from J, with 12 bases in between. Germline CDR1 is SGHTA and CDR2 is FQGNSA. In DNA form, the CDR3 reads TGTGCCAGCAGGATACAGGAGGGCTCCTACGAGCAGTACTTC. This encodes CASRIQEGSYEQYF.

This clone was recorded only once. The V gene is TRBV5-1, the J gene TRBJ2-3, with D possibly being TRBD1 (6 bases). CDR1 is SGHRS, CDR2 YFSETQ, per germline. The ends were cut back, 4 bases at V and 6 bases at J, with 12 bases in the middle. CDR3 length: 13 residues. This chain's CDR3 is CASSIQGGDTQYF. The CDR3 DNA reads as TGCGCCAGCAGCATCCAAGGGGGTGATACGCAGTATTTT.

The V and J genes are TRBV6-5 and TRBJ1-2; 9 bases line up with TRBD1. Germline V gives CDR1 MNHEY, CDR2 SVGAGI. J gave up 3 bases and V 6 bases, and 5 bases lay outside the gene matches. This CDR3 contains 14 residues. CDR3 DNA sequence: TGTGCCAGCAGCAACAGGGGGCGCGACTATGGCTACACCTTC. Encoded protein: CASSNRGRDYGYTF.

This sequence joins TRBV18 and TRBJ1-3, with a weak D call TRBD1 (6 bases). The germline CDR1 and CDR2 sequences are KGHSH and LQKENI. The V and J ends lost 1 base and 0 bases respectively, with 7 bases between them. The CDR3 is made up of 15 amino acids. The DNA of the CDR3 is TGTGCCAGCTCACCACGCAGGGGCTCTGGAAACACCATATATTTT. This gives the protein CASSPRRGSGNTIYF. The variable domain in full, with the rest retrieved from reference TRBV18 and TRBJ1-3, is NAGVMQNPRHLVRRRGQEARLRCSPMKGHSHVYWYRQLPEEGLKFMVYLQKENIIDESGMPKERFSAEFPKEGPSILRIQQVVRGDSAAYFCASSPRRGSGNTIYFGEGSWLTVV.

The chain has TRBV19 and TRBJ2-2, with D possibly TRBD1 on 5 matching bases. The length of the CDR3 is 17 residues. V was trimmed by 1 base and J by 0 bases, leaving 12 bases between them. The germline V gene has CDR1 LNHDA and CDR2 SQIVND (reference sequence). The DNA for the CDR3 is TGTGCCAGTAGTATAGGGGGCAGGATGGCGAACACCGGGGAGCTGTTTTTT. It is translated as CASSIGGRMANTGELFF. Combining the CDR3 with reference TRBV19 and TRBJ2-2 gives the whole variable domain DGGITQSPKYLFRKEGQNVTLSCEQNLNHDAMYWYRQDPGQGLRLIYYSQIVNDFQKGDIAEGYSVSREKKESFPLTVTSAQKNPTAFYLCASSIGGRMANTGELFFGEGSRLTVL.